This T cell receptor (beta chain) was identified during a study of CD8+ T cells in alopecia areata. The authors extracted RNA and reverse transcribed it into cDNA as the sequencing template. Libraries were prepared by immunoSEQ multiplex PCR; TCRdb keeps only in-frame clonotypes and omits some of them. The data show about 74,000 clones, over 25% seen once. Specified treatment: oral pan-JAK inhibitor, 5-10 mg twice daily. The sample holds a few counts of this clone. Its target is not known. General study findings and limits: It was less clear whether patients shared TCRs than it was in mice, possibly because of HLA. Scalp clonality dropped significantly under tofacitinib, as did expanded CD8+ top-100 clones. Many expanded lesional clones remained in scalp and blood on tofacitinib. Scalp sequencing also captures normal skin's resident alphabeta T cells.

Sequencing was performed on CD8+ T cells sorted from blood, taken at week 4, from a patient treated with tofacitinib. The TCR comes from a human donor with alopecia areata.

DNA for the CDR3: TGTGCCTTCCCGGGATCCGACTACGAGCAGTACTTC. This codes for CAFPGSDYEQYF. The chain carries TRBV30 and TRBJ2-7; the D gene is possibly TRBD2 (5 bases). This CDR3 is built from 12 residues. V lost 7 bases to trimming and J lost 3 bases, with 13 bases between them. Germline V gene sequence: CDR1 GTSNPN, CDR2 SVGIG (reference sequence).